This T cell receptor (beta chain) was observed in a study of blood T cell repertoires in COVID-19. The repertoire was sequenced with immunoSEQ multiplex PCR; TCRdb's copy has only in-frame clones and lacks some. The sample includes a few hundred thousand clones, over 75% of them seen just once. Source material: PBMCs or T cells enriched from blood (not recorded which). This TCR was sampled from a woman in her thirties or forties who had been exposed to COVID-19.

CDR3 nucleotide sequence: TGTGCCATCAGTGTGGGACAGTCTCCGATTGAGCAGTACTTC. Amino acid sequence: CAISVGQSPIEQYF. The rearrangement joins TRBV10-3 to TRBJ2-7, with 7 bases that match TRBD1. V gave up 4 bases and J gave up 7 bases; unmatched junction bases: 10. The germline CDR1 and CDR2 sequences are ENHRY and SYGVKD. The CDR3 sequence is 14 residues long.